This entry features one T cell receptor beta chain sequence. The antigen is unknown. This specimen comes from a study of response to subunit inactivated influenza vaccine. General study findings and limits: Authors suggested few new T cells are recruited by each seasonal influenza vaccination.

TCRdb itself ran the RT-PCR reads through MiXCR, one entry per CDR3 protein. Of about 300,000 distinct CDR3 sequences in the sample, roughly 22% were seen once. This CDR3 has 14 residues. The V gene lost 1 base and the J gene lost 0 bases, with 9 bases spanning the gap. Germline V lookup: CDR1 DFQATT, CDR2 SNEGSKA (reference sequence). This specimen consisted of PBMCs from blood, obtained 21 months after vaccination. This clonotype was sampled from a man between 50 and 69 years old who received an inactivated influenza vaccine. This chain links TRBV20-1 with TRBJ1-1; no reliable D call. The CDR3 is CSARVQLMNTEAFF. The CDR3 bases are TGCAGTGCTAGAGTTCAACTGATGAACACTGAAGCTTTCTTT.